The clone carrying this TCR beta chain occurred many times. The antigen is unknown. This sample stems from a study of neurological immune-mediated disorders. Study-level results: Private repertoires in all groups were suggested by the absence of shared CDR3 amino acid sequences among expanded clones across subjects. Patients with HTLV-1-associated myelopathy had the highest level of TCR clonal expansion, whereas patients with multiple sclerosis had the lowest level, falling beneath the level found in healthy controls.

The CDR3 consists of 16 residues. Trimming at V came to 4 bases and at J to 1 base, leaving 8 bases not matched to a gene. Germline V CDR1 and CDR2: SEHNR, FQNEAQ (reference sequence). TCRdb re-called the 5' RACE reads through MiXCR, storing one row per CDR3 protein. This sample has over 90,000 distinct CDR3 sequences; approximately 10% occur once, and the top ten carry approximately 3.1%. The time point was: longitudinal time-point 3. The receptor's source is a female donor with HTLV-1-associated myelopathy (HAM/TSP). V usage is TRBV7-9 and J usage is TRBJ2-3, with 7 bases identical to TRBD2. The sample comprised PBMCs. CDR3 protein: CASSSWASGRTDTQYF. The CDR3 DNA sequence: TGTGCCAGCAGCTCATGGGCTAGCGGTCGCACAGATACGCAGTATTTT.